This TCR beta chain was profiled in a study of early T cells in non-severe SARS-CoV-2 infection. V shed 6 bases, J shed 1 base, and the junction held 5 bases outside the gene matches. This CDR3 has 14 amino acids. Each single cDNA molecule received a unique molecular identifier. One entry per CDR3 protein, called by TCRdb with MiXCR from the 5' RACE reads. In the table there are about 59,000 distinct CDR3 sequences, about 12% of which are singletons. This clonotype was recorded a few times. The antigen remains undetermined. Study-level findings and limits: Private and CD4 specificities were missed by VDJdb matching, skewed to anti-spike CD8.

The chain recombines TRBV12-3 or TRBV12-4 with TRBJ2-7; 8 positions agree with TRBD1. The sequence came from an adult who was a healthcare worker with PCR-confirmed SARS-CoV-2 infection or an uninfected control (not recorded which). Sample: whole blood, taken at baseline. The CDR3 region has the DNA TGTGCCAGCAGCCAGGGGACAGGTTCCTACGAGCAGTACTTC. Translating it yields CASSQGTGSYEQYF.